A selection of T cell receptor beta chains follows, all from one sample in a study of long-term antiretroviral therapy in people with HIV. Data came from immunoSEQ multiplex PCR; TCRdb stores just in-frame clones and leaves some out. The sample shows around 31,000 clones, approximately 85% of them seen only once. The sequences come from unsorted PBMCs, collected 0.8 years before starting antiretroviral therapy. Receptor source: a young man with HIV. Both conserved end residues are part of each CDR3. Fields, in order: D gene, J gene, clone size, V gene, CDR3 protein, CDR3 DNA. A D gene is named only where the DNA matches it firmly. Clone size is shown for a subset of rows, as once, few, many or a class of expanded clone.

TRBD1 TRBJ1-5 - TRBV5-1 CASSFRDSKNQPQHF TGTGCCAGCAGCTTCCGGGACAGCAAAAATCAGCCCCAGCATTTT
- TRBJ1-3 - TRBV11-2 CASSPSGSGNTIYF TGTGCCAGCAGCCCCTCAGGGTCCGGAAACACCATATATTTT
TRBD1 TRBJ1-1 few TRBV6-1 CASSLDREGKAFF TGTGCCAGCAGTCTGGACAGGGAGGGAAAAGCTTTCTTT
- TRBJ2-7 - TRBV5-1 CASSLGDIEQYF TGCGCCAGCAGCTTGGGGGATATAGAGCAGTACTTC
TRBD2 TRBJ2-5 - TRBV10-3 CAISATSVYQETQYF TGTGCCATCAGTGCGACTAGCGTGTACCAAGAGACCCAGTACTTC
- TRBJ1-1 - TRBV2 CASSDFVAFF TGTGCCAGCAGTGATTTCGTAGCTTTCTTT
TRBD2 TRBJ2-1 - TRBV5-6 CASSLGLADSSYNEQFF TGTGCCAGCAGCTTGGGACTAGCGGATAGCTCCTACAATGAGCAGTTCTTC
TRBD1 TRBJ1-1 - TRBV6-1 CASRGQIEAFF TGTGCCAGCAGGGGACAGATTGAAGCTTTCTTT
- TRBJ2-2 - TRBV18 CASSPLAVNTGELFF TGTGCCAGCTCACCACTGGCGGTGAACACCGGGGAGCTGTTTTTT
- TRBJ2-2 few TRBV7-9 CASSFRGSVGELFF TGTGCCAGCAGCTTTAGGGGGTCCGTCGGGGAGCTGTTTTTT
- TRBJ2-3 - TRBV6-5 CASSYEGADTQYF TGTGCCAGCAGTTACGAGGGTGCAGATACGCAGTATTTT
- TRBJ2-2 - TRBV5-6 CASSLAGPGELFF TGTGCCAGCAGCTTGGCCGGCCCCGGGGAGCTGTTTTTT
- TRBJ2-7 - TRBV7-2 CASSLDSSSYEQYF TGTGCCAGCAGCTTGGACAGTTCCTCCTACGAGCAGTACTTC
- TRBJ2-6 - TRBV7-8 CASSPRGTGANVLTF TGTGCCAGCAGCCCAAGGGGGACTGGGGCCAACGTCCTGACTTTC
- TRBJ1-1 - TRBV18 CASSQTVNTEAFF TGTGCCAGCTCCCAGACAGTGAACACTGAAGCTTTCTTT
- TRBJ1-1 - TRBV14 CASSSTPTDAFF TGTGCCAGCAGTTCAACCCCAACCGACGCTTTCTTT
TRBD1 TRBJ1-2 - TRBV6-4 CASSETGKYGYTF TGTGCCAGCAGTGAGACAGGGAAATATGGCTACACCTTC
TRBD2 TRBJ2-7 - TRBV5-4 CASSRGTTFHEQYF TGTGCCAGCAGCCGAGGGACTACCTTCCACGAGCAGTACTTC